The next 12 T cell receptor beta chains were all read from a single sample in a study of T cell repertoires in cytomegalovirus infection. TCRdb processed the reads anew with MiXCR; each CDR3 protein has one entry. Among around 450,000 distinct CDR3 sequences listed, about 11% were seen once. Source material: PBMCs. Source of these receptors: a human donor in good health (CMV status not recorded). Some clones in this sample may be carry-over from other donors' samples.

The rearrangement joins TRBV19 to TRBJ2-1, with D perhaps matching TRBD1 (7 bases). Germline CDR1 is LNHDA and CDR2 is SQIVND (reference sequence). The germline V and J ends were trimmed by 1 base and 1 base, with 11 bases remaining between them. The CDR3 covers 16 residues. CDR3 sequence: CASSIAAGQSYNEQFF. The CDR3, as DNA: TGTGCCAGTAGTATAGCGGCGGGACAGTCCTACAATGAGCAGTTCTTC.

The chain recombines TRBV25-1 with TRBJ1-2, with D uncertain. Germline V gene data show CDR1 as MGHDK and CDR2 as SYGVNS. With 3 bases removed from V and 8 bases from J, the gap between germline ends came to 13 bases. This CDR3 spans 13 amino acids. The CDR3 reads CASSDLESGGYTF. The CDR3, as DNA: TGTGCCAGCAGTGACCTCGAATCGGGGGGCTACACCTTC.

This clonotype was recorded many times. V and J are TRBV20-1 and TRBJ1-2; unclear D gene. Germline lookup yields CDR1 DFQATT and CDR2 SNEGSKA (reference sequence). The CDR3 contains 14 residues. Trimming left V 1 base short and J 0 bases short, with 9 bases between. The CDR3 protein is CSARGSESNYGYTF. The CDR3 nucleotides are TGCAGTGCTAGAGGTTCAGAATCTAACTATGGCTACACCTTC.

This clonotype was recorded many times. The chain combines TRBV7-6 with TRBJ2-3, with D unresolved. The CDR3 totals 14 residues. The V and J ends lost 5 bases and 6 bases respectively, with 15 bases between them. Germline lookup yields CDR1 SGHVS and CDR2 FNYEAQ. CDR3 amino acids: CASSLLTRRDTQYF. CDR3 DNA: TGTGCCAGCAGCCTCCTTACACGGCGGGATACGCAGTATTTT.

In its sample, this clonotype was seen many times. V gene TRBV7-2 combines with J gene TRBJ2-7; D not certain. The CDR3 has 13 amino acids. Trimming pared 4 bases from V and 4 bases from J, leaving 11 bases between. Germline-derived CDR1 and CDR2 are SGHTA and FQGNSA. CDR3 sequence: CASSSRGQYEQYF. The CDR3 DNA sequence: TGTGCCAGCAGCTCTCGTGGCCAATACGAGCAGTACTTC.

This clonotype was counted between two and nine times. The rearrangement links TRBV19 to TRBJ2-3; 8 bases align to TRBD2. Germline assignment: CDR1 LNHDA and CDR2 SQIVND (reference sequence). V gave up 9 bases and J gave up 0 bases; unmatched junction bases: 5. CDR3 length equals 14 residues. DNA of the CDR3: TGTGCCAGCAAACTAGCGGAGAGCACAGATACGCAGTATTTT. Its translation: CASKLAESTDTQYF.

This clonotype has a count of ten or more. V gene TRBV4-1 combines with J gene TRBJ1-6; 12 bases line up with TRBD1. Germline V lookup: CDR1 MGHRA, CDR2 YSYEKL. Trimming removed 2 bases from V and 8 bases from J; junction bases left unmatched: 10. CDR3 length: 18 residues. This CDR3 is CASSQRPFRDRGHSPLHF. The CDR3 DNA reads as TGCGCCAGCAGCCAACGCCCCTTTCGGGACAGGGGGCATTCACCCCTCCACTTT.

The sample holds many counts of this clonotype. The chain is built from TRBV3-1 and TRBJ2-7, with TRBD1 identical over 9 bases. With 2 bases clipped from V and 2 bases from J, the junction kept 1 base outside the gene matches. Germline V gene data show CDR1 as LGHDT and CDR2 as YNNKEL (reference sequence). The CDR3 consists of 14 residues. CDR3 sequence: CASSQNRGPYEQYF. The CDR3 DNA reads as TGTGCCAGCAGCCAAAACAGGGGGCCCTACGAGCAGTACTTC.

This clonotype came up many times. The rearrangement uses TRBV4-1 and TRBJ2-5; maybe TRBD2 (7 bases). V dropped 3 bases and J dropped 2 bases, with 22 bases sitting between them. The CDR3 totals 18 residues. CDR1 MGHRA and CDR2 YSYEKL come from the germline V gene. The CDR3 region is CASSQGRGALPQQETQYF. The CDR3 DNA is TGCGCCAGCAGCCAGGGGAGGGGGGCGCTACCCCAACAAGAGACCCAGTACTTC.

This clonotype was counted between two and nine times. V usage is TRBV12-3 or TRBV12-4 and J usage is TRBJ2-7; 11 bases fit TRBD2. The CDR3 is 16 amino acids. Trimming took 6 bases from V and 4 from J; bases not matched to a gene: 11. Here the CDR3 DNA reads TGTGCCAGCAGGCCACCCTCTAGCGGGAGGAATTACGAGCAGTACTTC. The encoded protein is CASRPPSSGRNYEQYF.

This clonotype showed up many times. The DNA for the CDR3 is TGTGCCACCAGCCAGGCGGGCGGAGCTAGCACAGATACGCAGTATTTT. This sequence encodes CATSQAGGASTDTQYF. The chain couples TRBV15 to TRBJ2-3, with D maybe TRBD2 (5 bases). The CDR3 runs 16 residues. The V end was cut by 5 bases, the J end by 0 bases, with 15 bases between. The germline CDR1 and CDR2 sequences are LNHNV and YYDKDF (reference sequence).

This sequence joins TRBV19 and TRBJ2-7; D remains ambiguous. Trimming shortened V by 5 bases and J by 0 bases, and 14 bases separated the two germline ends. The CDR3 has 15 amino acids. The V gene's germline CDR1 is LNHDA and CDR2 SQIVND (reference sequence). The CDR3 spells CASSSIWASSYEQYF. DNA for the CDR3: TGTGCCAGTAGTTCCATTTGGGCCTCCTCCTACGAGCAGTACTTC. Full variable domain (remainder filled in from reference TRBV19 and TRBJ2-7): DGGITQSPKYLFRKEGQNVTLSCEQNLNHDAMYWYRQDPGQGLRLIYYSQIVNDFQKGDIAEGYSVSREKKESFPLTVTSAQKNPTAFYLCASSSIWASSYEQYFGPGTRLTVT.